Described below is a single T cell receptor beta chain sequence and its context. Trimming cost V 4 bases and J 4 bases, with 11 bases left between them. This CDR3 has 13 residues. Germline lookup yields CDR1 SGHRS and CDR2 YFSETQ. Produced via immunoSEQ multiplex PCR; TCRdb's table is partial and in-frame only. There are over 85,000 clones in the sample; more than 75% occur only once, and 7.4% lies in the top ten. The data derive from a study of blood T cell repertoires in COVID-19. The chain has TRBV5-1 and TRBJ1-2, with D possibly TRBD1 on 6 matching bases. Sequencing used peripheral blood. This clonotype was obtained from a human donor with acute or convalescent COVID-19. The donor label of this sample is uncertain. The CDR3 here is CASSPDSPYGYTF. CDR3 in DNA: TGCGCCAGCAGCCCGGACAGTCCCTATGGCTACACCTTC.